Described below is a single T cell receptor beta chain sequence and its context. Profiling relied on immunoSEQ multiplex PCR, and the TCRdb table lists in-frame clones only, not all of them. The sample holds about 59,000 clones; 79% are singletons and the top ten take 3% to 3.5%. This sample is part of a study of blood T cell repertoires in COVID-19. Study-level information: Samples taken during acute and convalescent COVID-19 were collected in the United States, Italy and Spain.

J lost 9 bases, V lost 6 bases, and 9 bases had no gene match. Germline V gene lookup returns CDR1 SSHAT and CDR2 FNYEAQ (reference sequence). This CDR3 is 14 amino acids long. The receptor comes from a man in his sixties with acute or convalescent COVID-19. This rearrangement joins TRBV7-7 to TRBJ2-3; 10 nucleotides line up with TRBD1. Input material: peripheral blood. The CDR3 protein is CASSFRGQGSTQYF. In DNA form, the CDR3 reads TGTGCCAGCAGTTTTAGGGGACAGGGGTCAACGCAGTATTTT.